This T cell receptor beta chain was captured by sequencing in a study of identical twins. Whole-study findings and limits: The more abundant beta clonotypes in cord blood had fewer insertions, and memory repertoires did not show this.

This clonotype was counted a few times. As yet, its antigen is unknown. Trimming pared 1 base from V and 6 bases from J, leaving 12 bases between. Germline V gene lookup returns CDR1 LGHNA and CDR2 YNFKEQ. This CDR3 has 15 residues. TCRdb re-called the 5' RACE reads with MiXCR, one entry per CDR3 protein. The repertoire holds about 260,000 distinct CDR3 sequences, 7% seen once, with about 3.6% in the top ten. In addition, the sample was reused for a study of yellow fever vaccine responses in identical twins. As that report states: Reportedly, twins' vaccine T cell responses looked partly convergent and partly personalized.

Material for sequencing was memory (CD45RO+) T cells sorted from blood. The source of this sequence is a woman aged 18 to 35 in good health. The chain combines TRBV4-2 with TRBJ2-2; TRBD1 might be the D (6 bases). CDR3 sequence reads: CASSQAGQRAGELFF. The CDR3 region has the DNA TGTGCCAGCAGCCAAGCCGGACAGAGGGCCGGGGAGCTGTTTTTT.